This T cell receptor beta chain emerged from a study of vaccination and CD4 T cells after COVID-19. Study-wide results and limits: Clonotypes reactive to SARS-CoV-2 had a median that went up from 21 to 38, but not significantly. Vaccine-specific clones numbering 304 of 307 showed spike mono-reactivity in convalescent patients.

Sequenced with the Oncomine TCR Beta short-read assay was DNA taken from cultured CD4+ T cells. Using the QIAamp micro DNA kit, genomic DNA was extracted from the CD4+ T cells that had been cultured. TCRdb reanalysed the PCR reads using MiXCR and keeps one entry per CDR3 protein. The data contain more than 15,000 distinct CDR3 sequences, around 44% of them seen just once; the ten biggest clones take up roughly 3.5%. Treatment denoted: roughly ten-day PBMC culture with coronavirus spike peptide pools or control peptides (ViraFEST assay). The CDR3 length is 14 residues. Germline-derived CDR1 and CDR2 are MNHNS and SASEGT. V gave up 8 bases and J gave up 4 bases; unmatched junction bases: 8. As regards this clonotype: Its target is not known.

The genes are TRBV6-1 and TRBJ2-3; 8 bases are a match to TRBD2. Sequencing used CD4+ T cells from blood, cultured in vitro. The origin of this receptor is a human donor who had recovered from COVID-19. CDR3 nucleotide sequence: TGTGCCAGCCGTAACAGCGGGAGCGCAGATACGCAGTATTTT. Protein: CASRNSGSADTQYF.